A selection of T cell receptor beta chains follows, all from one sample in a study of CD8 T cells in Susac syndrome. MiXCR, run by TCRdb on the immunoSEQ multiplex PCR reads, gives a single entry per CDR3 protein. The sample shows some 190,000 distinct CDR3 sequences, about 95% of them seen only once. The sample was CD4+ T cells from PBMCs. These receptor sequences come from a human donor with Susac syndrome. Each CDR3 is given with its conserved first and last residue. The D gene is left open where the match is weak. Size is omitted from some rows. Given values are once, few, many or a class for expanded clones.

clone size	V gene	J gene	D gene	CDR3 protein	CDR3 DNA
.	TRBV3-1	TRBJ2-1	TRBD1	CASSQGVGRGRNEQFF	TGTGCCAGCAGCCAAGGAGTAGGCAGGGGGCGCAATGAGCAGTTCTTC
few	TRBV5-1	TRBJ2-1	.	CASRVTGSNNEQFF	TGCGCCAGCAGGGTGACCGGGTCAAACAATGAGCAGTTCTTC
.	TRBV20-1	TRBJ2-3	.	CSARDVRGSTDTQYF	TGCAGTGCTAGAGATGTGAGGGGCAGCACAGATACGCAGTATTTT
.	TRBV5-4	TRBJ1-2	TRBD1	CASSLVAGGKGYTF	TGTGCCAGCAGCTTGGTGGCAGGGGGCAAAGGCTACACCTTC
.	TRBV9	TRBJ2-5	.	CASSDTGHHQETQYF	TGTGCCAGCAGTGATACGGGACATCACCAAGAGACCCAGTACTTC
.	TRBV3-1	TRBJ2-7	.	CASSQGPLNTYEQYF	TGTGCCAGCAGCCAAGGGCCACTGAATACCTACGAGCAGTACTTC
.	TRBV7-3	TRBJ2-3	TRBD1	CASSLRGTGTATDTQYF	TGTGCCAGCAGCTTAAGGGGTACGGGGACAGCTACAGATACGCAGTATTTT
.	TRBV9	TRBJ1-1	TRBD1	CASSTGTGMNTEAFF	TGTGCCAGCAGCACAGGGACAGGGATGAACACTGAAGCTTTCTTT
.	TRBV4-3	TRBJ1-2	.	CASSQVIAPNYGYTF	TGCGCCAGCAGCCAAGTTATAGCCCCTAACTATGGCTACACCTTC
.	TRBV11-2	TRBJ2-1	.	CASSLSGFDNEQFF	TGTGCCAGCAGCTTGAGCGGTTTCGACAATGAGCAGTTCTTC
once	TRBV11-3	TRBJ2-5	TRBD1	CASSARNRDRGRETQYF	TGTGCCAGCAGCGCCCGGAACCGGGACAGGGGCAGGGAGACCCAGTACTTC
.	TRBV12-3/TRBV12-4	TRBJ2-2	.	CASSFMGNTGELFF	TGTGCCAGCAGTTTTATGGGGAACACCGGGGAGCTGTTTTTT
.	TRBV20-1	TRBJ2-7	.	CSASPRPYEQYF	TGCAGTGCTAGCCCGCGACCCTACGAGCAGTACTTC
.	TRBV7-9	TRBJ2-5	TRBD1	CASSFGQGAETQYF	TGTGCCAGCAGCTTCGGACAGGGGGCCGAGACCCAGTACTTC
.	TRBV5-4	TRBJ2-2	.	CASSLSAGRGNTGELFF	TGTGCCAGCAGCTTATCCGCCGGCAGGGGAAACACCGGGGAGCTGTTTTTT
.	TRBV9	TRBJ2-5	.	CASSELAGDETQYF	TGTGCCAGCAGCGAGTTGGCAGGGGATGAGACCCAGTACTTC
.	TRBV7-9	TRBJ1-1	.	CASSLEDFTEAFF	TGTGCCAGCAGCTTAGAGGATTTCACTGAAGCTTTCTTT
.	TRBV4-1	TRBJ1-1	.	CASSQPVRGTEAFF	TGCGCCAGCAGCCAGCCCGTGCGGGGAACTGAAGCTTTCTTT
.	TRBV10-3	TRBJ2-7	.	CAISESTDWTIGEQYF	TGTGCCATCAGTGAGTCGACAGATTGGACCATCGGCGAGCAGTACTTC
once	TRBV11-3	TRBJ1-2	.	CASSFEEPPANYGYTF	TGTGCCAGCAGCTTTGAAGAGCCCCCAGCTAACTATGGCTACACCTTC
.	TRBV20-1	TRBJ1-5	.	CSASTGNSNQPQHF	TGCAGTGCTAGCACAGGGAATAGCAATCAGCCCCAGCATTTT
.	TRBV29-1	TRBJ1-2	.	CSVAETVNYGYTF	TGCAGCGTGGCGGAGACAGTGAACTATGGCTACACCTTC
once	TRBV20-1	TRBJ1-1	.	CSANLGITTEAFF	TGCAGTGCTAATCTCGGGATAACGACTGAAGCTTTCTTT
.	TRBV5-1	TRBJ1-4	TRBD1	CASSSRQQGADEKLFF	TGCGCCAGCAGCTCCCGACAACAGGGGGCGGATGAAAAACTGTTTTTT
few	TRBV19	TRBJ1-6	.	CASSRGENNSPLHF	TGTGCCAGTTCCCGGGGTGAGAATAATTCACCCCTCCACTTT
.	TRBV6-5	TRBJ1-4	.	CASRETGREKLFF	TGTGCCAGCAGGGAGACAGGTCGAGAAAAACTGTTTTTT
.	TRBV6-5	TRBJ2-1	.	CASSTGWGGSEQFF	TGTGCCAGCAGTACCGGATGGGGGGGCAGTGAGCAGTTCTTC
.	TRBV20-1	TRBJ1-3	.	CSAAAEGGLGNTIYF	TGCAGTGCTGCGGCTGAGGGGGGCCTAGGAAACACCATATATTTT
.	TRBV28	TRBJ2-3	.	CASSSSGGPHRDTQYF	TGTGCCAGCAGCTCCTCGGGGGGCCCACACAGGGATACGCAGTATTTT
.	TRBV20-1	TRBJ2-3	.	CSARDPQATDTQYF	TGCAGTGCTAGAGACCCTCAGGCCACAGATACGCAGTATTTT
.	TRBV30	TRBJ2-1	TRBD1	CAWNVGQGSYNEQFF	TGTGCCTGGAACGTGGGACAGGGGTCCTACAATGAGCAGTTCTTC
.	TRBV6-5	TRBJ2-7	.	CASSYSGASDEQYF	TGTGCCAGCAGTTACTCAGGGGCCAGCGACGAGCAGTACTTC
.	TRBV6-1	TRBJ1-1	.	CASTVTLMNTEAFF	TGTGCCAGCACTGTGACGCTCATGAACACTGAAGCTTTCTTT
.	TRBV29-1	TRBJ1-4	.	CSAVEGSYEKLFF	TGCAGCGCTGTGGAGGGGTCTTATGAAAAACTGTTTTTT
once	TRBV7-3	TRBJ2-5	.	CASSGGADGETQYF	TGTGCCAGCTCCGGCGGCGCAGATGGAGAGACCCAGTACTTC
.	TRBV4-3	TRBJ1-1	.	CASSQRSGLNTEAFF	TGCGCCAGCAGCCAGAGGAGCGGGTTGAACACTGAAGCTTTCTTT
.	TRBV6-5	TRBJ1-2	.	CASSRGAPGYGYTF	TGTGCCAGCAGCCGGGGGGCCCCTGGCTATGGCTACACCTTC
.	TRBV20-1	TRBJ2-2	.	CSASIWGDVGELFF	TGCAGTGCTAGTATCTGGGGAGACGTCGGGGAGCTGTTTTTT
.	TRBV9	TRBJ2-3	TRBD1	CASSLISGQARDTQYF	TGTGCCAGCAGCCTTATATCGGGACAGGCCCGCGATACGCAGTATTTT
.	TRBV20-1	TRBJ1-6	TRBD1	CSAREVTGVNSPLHF	TGCAGTGCTAGAGAAGTGACAGGGGTTAATTCACCCCTCCACTTT
.	TRBV30	TRBJ1-4	.	CACQDTGEKLFF	TGTGCCTGCCAGGACACGGGTGAAAAACTGTTTTTT
.	TRBV25-1	TRBJ1-4	.	CASSESQGTTPTNEKLFF	TGTGCCAGCAGTGAATCCCAGGGGACGACGCCAACTAATGAAAAACTGTTTTTT
.	TRBV29-1	TRBJ2-7	TRBD2	CSATLAGGPLKQYF	TGCAGCGCCACACTAGCGGGGGGGCCTCTCAAGCAGTACTTC
.	TRBV6-2/TRBV6-3	TRBJ2-5	.	CASGHKYQETQYF	TGTGCCAGCGGACACAAGTACCAAGAGACCCAGTACTTC
.	TRBV5-6	TRBJ1-2	.	CASSGDGLNYGYTF	TGTGCCAGCAGCGGGGACGGCTTAAACTATGGCTACACCTTC
.	TRBV12-1	TRBJ2-2	.	CASSPGTARTGELFF	TGTGCCAGCAGCCCCGGGACGGCCCGCACCGGGGAGCTGTTTTTT
.	TRBV12-3/TRBV12-4	TRBJ1-4	.	CASSLAEKLFF	TGTGCCAGCAGTTTGGCGGAGAAACTGTTTTTT
.	TRBV14	TRBJ2-7	.	CASTHRPYEQYF	TGTGCCAGCACCCACAGACCCTACGAGCAGTACTTC
.	TRBV20-1	TRBJ1-1	.	CSASLRQRGDTEAFF	TGCAGTGCTAGTTTGAGGCAAAGGGGAGACACTGAAGCTTTCTTT
.	TRBV6-5	TRBJ1-6	TRBD1	CASSSGTGHSPLHF	TGTGCCAGCAGCTCCGGGACAGGGCATTCACCCCTCCACTTT
.	TRBV30	TRBJ1-4	.	CAWSVQEKLFF	TGTGCCTGGAGTGTACAAGAAAAACTGTTTTTT
.	TRBV20-1	TRBJ2-5	TRBD2	CSATGTSGGGSQETQYF	TGCAGTGCTACCGGGACTAGCGGGGGGGGGTCCCAAGAGACCCAGTACTTC
.	TRBV2	TRBJ2-6	.	CASSEIQHVGANVLTF	TGTGCCAGCAGTGAAATCCAGCATGTTGGGGCCAACGTCCTGACTTTC
once	TRBV29-1	TRBJ2-5	TRBD1	CSVGDRQETQYF	TGCAGCGTTGGGGACAGGCAAGAGACCCAGTACTTC
.	TRBV11-3	TRBJ2-2	.	CASSPSRDKTANTGELFF	TGTGCCAGCAGCCCCTCACGGGACAAAACTGCGAACACCGGGGAGCTGTTTTTT
once	TRBV30	TRBJ1-2	.	CAWTTLTGDGYTF	TGTGCCTGGACGACCCTCACCGGGGATGGCTACACCTTC
once	TRBV15	TRBJ2-5	.	CATSREPRSQQTQYF	TGTGCCACCAGCAGAGAGCCTCGATCTCAACAGACCCAGTACTTC
.	TRBV20-1	TRBJ1-6	TRBD1	CSAREQGLDNSPLHF	TGCAGTGCTAGAGAACAGGGGTTGGATAATTCACCCCTCCACTTT
.	TRBV9	TRBJ1-2	.	CASSEPRGVNYGYTF	TGTGCCAGCAGCGAGCCAAGGGGAGTGAACTATGGCTACACCTTC